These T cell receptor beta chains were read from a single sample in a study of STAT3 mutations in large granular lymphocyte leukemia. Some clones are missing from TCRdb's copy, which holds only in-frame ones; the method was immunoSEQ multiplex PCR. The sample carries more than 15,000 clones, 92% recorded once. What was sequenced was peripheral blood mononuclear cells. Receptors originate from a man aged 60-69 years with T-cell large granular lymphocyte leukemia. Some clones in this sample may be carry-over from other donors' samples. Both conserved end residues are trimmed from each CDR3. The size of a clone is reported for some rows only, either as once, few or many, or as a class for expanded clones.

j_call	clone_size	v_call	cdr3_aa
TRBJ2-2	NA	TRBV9	ASSVGGHRGGTGELF
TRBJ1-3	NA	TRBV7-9	ASSSTSGVLGNTIY
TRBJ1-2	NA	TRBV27	ASSFSPGYLLT
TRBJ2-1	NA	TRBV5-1	ASSLSAEEYNEQF
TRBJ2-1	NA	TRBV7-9	ASSPGTGRGLLQSEQF
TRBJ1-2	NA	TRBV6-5	ASSAPSGVNGYT
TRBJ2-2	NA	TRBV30	AWSLSDRAQPNTGELF
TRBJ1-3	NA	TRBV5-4	ASSLTGRGNTIY
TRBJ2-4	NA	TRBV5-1	ASSLQY
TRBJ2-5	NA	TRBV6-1	ASSERDRGRQETQY
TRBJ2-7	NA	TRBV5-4	ASSLATASGSYEQY
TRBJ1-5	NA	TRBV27	ASRRDRGTGQPQH
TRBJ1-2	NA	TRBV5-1	ASSLGVGHYGYT
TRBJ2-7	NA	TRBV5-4	ASSLAGSLTTEQY
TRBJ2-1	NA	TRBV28	ASGSLPANEQF
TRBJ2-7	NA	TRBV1	TSSQDSEREETYEQY
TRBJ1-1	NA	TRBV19	ASLVGGEAF
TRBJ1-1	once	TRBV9	ASSPGTLGNTEAF
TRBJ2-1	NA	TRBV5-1	ASSLVAPSSSYNEQF
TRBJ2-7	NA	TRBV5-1	ASSPVALAGGDEQY
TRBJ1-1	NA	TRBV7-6	ASSLGGGLNTEAF
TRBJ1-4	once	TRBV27	ASSPSGSDEKLF
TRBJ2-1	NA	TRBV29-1	SVDGTSGALRYQF
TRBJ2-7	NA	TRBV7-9	ASSSPLPGRRGYEQY
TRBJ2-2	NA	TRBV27	ASSFWPGGEAGELF
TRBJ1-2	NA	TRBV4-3	ASSQETGGASGGYT
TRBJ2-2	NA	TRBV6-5	ASSQIWGGGGELF
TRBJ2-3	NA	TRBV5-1	ASSFTRGTSTDTQY
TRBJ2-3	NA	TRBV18	ASSKRADTQY